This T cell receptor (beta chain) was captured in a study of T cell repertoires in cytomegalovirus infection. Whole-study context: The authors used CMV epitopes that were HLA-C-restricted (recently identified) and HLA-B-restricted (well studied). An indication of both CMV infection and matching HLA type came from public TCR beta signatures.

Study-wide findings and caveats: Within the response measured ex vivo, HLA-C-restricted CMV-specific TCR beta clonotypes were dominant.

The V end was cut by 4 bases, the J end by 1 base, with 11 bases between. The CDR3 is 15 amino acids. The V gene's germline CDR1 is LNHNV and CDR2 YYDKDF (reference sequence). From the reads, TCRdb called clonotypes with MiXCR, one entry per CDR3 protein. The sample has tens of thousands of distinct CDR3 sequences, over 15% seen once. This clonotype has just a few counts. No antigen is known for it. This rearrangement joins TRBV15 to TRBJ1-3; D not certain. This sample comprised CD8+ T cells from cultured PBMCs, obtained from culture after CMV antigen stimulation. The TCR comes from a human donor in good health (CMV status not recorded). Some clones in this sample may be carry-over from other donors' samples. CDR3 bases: TGTGCCACCAGCATGGGAAAGGGATCTGGAAACACCATATATTTT. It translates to CATSMGKGSGNTIYF.